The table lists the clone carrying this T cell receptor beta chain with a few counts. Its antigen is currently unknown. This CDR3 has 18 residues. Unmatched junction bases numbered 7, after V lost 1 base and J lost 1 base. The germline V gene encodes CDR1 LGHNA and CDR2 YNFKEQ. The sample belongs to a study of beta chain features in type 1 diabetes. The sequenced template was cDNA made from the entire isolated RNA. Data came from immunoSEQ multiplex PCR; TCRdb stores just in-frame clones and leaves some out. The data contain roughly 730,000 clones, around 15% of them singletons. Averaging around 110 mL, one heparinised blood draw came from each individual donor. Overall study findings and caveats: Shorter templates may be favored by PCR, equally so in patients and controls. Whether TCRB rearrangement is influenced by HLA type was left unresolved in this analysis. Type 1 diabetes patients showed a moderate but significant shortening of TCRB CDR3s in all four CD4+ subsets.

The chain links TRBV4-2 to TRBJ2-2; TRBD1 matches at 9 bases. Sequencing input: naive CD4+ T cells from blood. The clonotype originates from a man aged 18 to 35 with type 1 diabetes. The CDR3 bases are TGTGCCAGCAGCCAAGCGTCATCGGGACAGGGGAACACCGGGGAGCTGTTTTTT. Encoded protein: CASSQASSGQGNTGELFF.